Listed below are T cell receptor beta chains from one sample, sequenced in a study of T-cell memory formation after mild COVID-19. One entry per CDR3 protein, called by TCRdb with MiXCR from the 5' RACE reads. The sample lists tens of thousands of distinct CDR3 sequences; roughly 15% were seen once. Sequencing input: PBMCs or a T cell subset sorted from them (not recorded which). Source of these receptors: a man aged 18 to 35 who had mild COVID-19 (a few samples of this study predate the infection). Cell type and time point are not known. Both conserved end residues are part of each CDR3. The order of the fields is V gene, J gene, CDR3 protein.

V: TRBV27
J: TRBJ1-1
CDR3: CASRQGAEYMNTEAFF

V: TRBV7-2
J: TRBJ1-1
CDR3: CASSPFPRDEAFF

V: TRBV3-1
J: TRBJ1-1
CDR3: CASSQVGGLEAFF

V: TRBV6-5
J: TRBJ1-2
CDR3: CASSYGTDYGYTF

V: TRBV2
J: TRBJ1-5
CDR3: CASSPPDGHQPQHF

V: TRBV5-1
J: TRBJ2-1
CDR3: CASSKELDSDEQFF

V: TRBV27
J: TRBJ1-5
CDR3: CASSFTGASQPQHF

V: TRBV5-1
J: TRBJ2-1
CDR3: CASSLDSRDPYDEQFF

V: TRBV5-1
J: TRBJ2-5
CDR3: CASSLGGLETQYF

V: TRBV6-2/TRBV6-3
J: TRBJ1-6
CDR3: CASSFGRENSPLHF

V: TRBV12-3/TRBV12-4
J: TRBJ2-3
CDR3: CASSFLDTQYF

V: TRBV13
J: TRBJ2-7
CDR3: CASSLVGDRDYEQYF